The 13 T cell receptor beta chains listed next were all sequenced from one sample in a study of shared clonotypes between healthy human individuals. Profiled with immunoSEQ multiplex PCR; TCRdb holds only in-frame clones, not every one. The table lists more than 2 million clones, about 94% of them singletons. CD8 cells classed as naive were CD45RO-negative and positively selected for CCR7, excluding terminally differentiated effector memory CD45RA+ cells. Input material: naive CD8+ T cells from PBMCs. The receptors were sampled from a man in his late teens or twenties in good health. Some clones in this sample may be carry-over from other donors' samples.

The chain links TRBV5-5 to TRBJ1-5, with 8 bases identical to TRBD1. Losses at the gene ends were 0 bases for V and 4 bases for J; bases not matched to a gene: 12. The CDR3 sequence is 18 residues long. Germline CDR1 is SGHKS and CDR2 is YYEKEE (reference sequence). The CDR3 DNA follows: TGTGCCAGCAGCTTGGTCGGAGAGACAGGGGCCGTGAATCAGCCCCAGCATTTT. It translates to CASSLVGETGAVNQPQHF.

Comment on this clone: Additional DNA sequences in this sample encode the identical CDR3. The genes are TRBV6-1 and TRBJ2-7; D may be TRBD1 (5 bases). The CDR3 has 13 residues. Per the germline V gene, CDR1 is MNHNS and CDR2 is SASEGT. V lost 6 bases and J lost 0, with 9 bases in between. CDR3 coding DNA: TGTGCCAGCAGGGTCGACAGCTCCTACGAGCAGTACTTC. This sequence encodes CASRVDSSYEQYF.

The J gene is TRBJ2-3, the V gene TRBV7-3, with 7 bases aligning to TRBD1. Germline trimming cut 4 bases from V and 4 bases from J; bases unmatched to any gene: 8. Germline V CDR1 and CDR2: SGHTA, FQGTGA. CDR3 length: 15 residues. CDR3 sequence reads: CASSWTGYGADTQYF. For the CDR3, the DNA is TGTGCCAGCAGCTGGACAGGATACGGCGCAGATACGCAGTATTTT.

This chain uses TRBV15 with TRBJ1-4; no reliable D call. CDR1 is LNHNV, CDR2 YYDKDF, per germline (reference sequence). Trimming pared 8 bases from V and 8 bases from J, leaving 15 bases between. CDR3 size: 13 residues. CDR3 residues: CATGPYVEEKLFF. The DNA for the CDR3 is TGTGCCACCGGACCCTATGTGGAGGAAAAACTGTTTTTT.

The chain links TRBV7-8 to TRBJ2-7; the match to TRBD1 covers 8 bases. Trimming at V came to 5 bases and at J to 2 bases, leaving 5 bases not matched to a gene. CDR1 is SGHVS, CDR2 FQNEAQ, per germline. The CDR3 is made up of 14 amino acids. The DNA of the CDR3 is TGTGCCAGCAGCCGACGGACAGGGACCTACGAGCAGTACTTC. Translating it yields CASSRRTGTYEQYF.

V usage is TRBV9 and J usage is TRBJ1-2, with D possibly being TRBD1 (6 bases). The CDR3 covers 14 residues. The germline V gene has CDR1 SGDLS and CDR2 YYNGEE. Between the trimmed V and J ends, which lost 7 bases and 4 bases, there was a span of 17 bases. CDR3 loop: CASGQRDKTYGYTF. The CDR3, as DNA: TGTGCCAGCGGACAGCGAGATAAAACCTATGGCTACACCTTC.

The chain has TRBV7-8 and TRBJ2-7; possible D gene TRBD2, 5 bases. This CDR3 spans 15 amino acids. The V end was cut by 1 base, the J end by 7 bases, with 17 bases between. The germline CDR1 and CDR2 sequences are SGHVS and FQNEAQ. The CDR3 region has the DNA TGTGCCAGCAGCTTAGTAGTCTCCTCCGGAGGTGAGCAGTACTTC. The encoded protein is CASSLVVSSGGEQYF. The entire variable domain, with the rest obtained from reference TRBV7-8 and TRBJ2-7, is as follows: GAGVSQSPRYKVAKRGQDVALRCDPISGHVSLFWYQQALGQGPEFLTYFQNEAQLDKSGLPSDRFFAERPEGSVSTLKIQRTQQEDSAVYLCASSLVVSSGGEQYFGPGTRLTVT.

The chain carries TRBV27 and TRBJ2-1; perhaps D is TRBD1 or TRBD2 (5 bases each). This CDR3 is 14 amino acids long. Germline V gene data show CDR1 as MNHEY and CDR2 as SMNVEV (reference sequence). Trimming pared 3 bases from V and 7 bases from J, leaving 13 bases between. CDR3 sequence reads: CASSFGGEINEQFF. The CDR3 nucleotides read TGTGCCAGCAGTTTTGGGGGAGAGATAAATGAGCAGTTCTTC.

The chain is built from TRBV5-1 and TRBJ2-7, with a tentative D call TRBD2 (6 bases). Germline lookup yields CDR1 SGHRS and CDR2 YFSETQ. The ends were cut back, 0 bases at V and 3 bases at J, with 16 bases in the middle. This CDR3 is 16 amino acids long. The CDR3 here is CASSLVTGGKDYEQYF. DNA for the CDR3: TGCGCCAGCAGCTTGGTAACTGGGGGGAAGGACTACGAGCAGTACTTC.

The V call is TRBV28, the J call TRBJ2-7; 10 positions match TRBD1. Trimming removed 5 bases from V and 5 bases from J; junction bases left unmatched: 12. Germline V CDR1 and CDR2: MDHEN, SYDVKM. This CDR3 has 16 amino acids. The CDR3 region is CASSHPRTGGQNEQYF. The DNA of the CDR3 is TGTGCCAGCAGTCACCCCAGGACAGGGGGGCAGAACGAGCAGTACTTC.

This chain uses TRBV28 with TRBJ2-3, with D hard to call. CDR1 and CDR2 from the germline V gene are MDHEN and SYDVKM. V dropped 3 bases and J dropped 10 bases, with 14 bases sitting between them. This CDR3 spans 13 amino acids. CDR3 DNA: TGTGCCAGCAGTTTCCAGGATCGACCCCCGCAGTATTTT. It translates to CASSFQDRPPQYF.

CDR3 coding DNA: TGTGCCATTTCGGGGGGGAGCTCTGGGGCCAACGTCCTGACTTTC. It encodes CAISGGSSGANVLTF. V gene TRBV10-3 combines with J gene TRBJ2-6; 8 bases agree with TRBD2. The CDR3 has 15 residues. Germline CDR1 reads ENHRY; CDR2 reads SYGVKD. Losses at the gene ends were 9 bases for V and 0 bases for J; bases not matched to a gene: 4.

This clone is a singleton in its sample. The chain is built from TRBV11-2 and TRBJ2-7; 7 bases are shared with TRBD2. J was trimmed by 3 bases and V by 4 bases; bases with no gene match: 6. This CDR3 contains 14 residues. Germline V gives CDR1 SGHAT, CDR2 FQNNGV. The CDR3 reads CASSSAPGGYEQYF. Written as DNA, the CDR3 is TGTGCCAGCAGCTCCGCTCCGGGGGGCTACGAGCAGTACTTC.